This T cell receptor beta chain was obtained from a study of cytomegalovirus exposure and HLA in healthy donors. Among the donors, all were healthy bone marrow donors. Study-wide results and limits: In a later analysis, HLA-associated beta chains showed higher expansion and lower generation probabilities than comparable chains. TCR beta chain V- and J-gene trimming was linked, in a later analysis, to a missense variant in DCLRE1C. The likely origin of a cluster of highly shared sequence variants was a sequencing artifact.

Primers: 60 Vbeta forward and 13 Jbeta reverse. The method was immunoSEQ multiplex PCR; TCRdb's version includes in-frame clones alone and lacks a portion of them. The sample totals about 150,000 clones. This CDR3 has 18 amino acids. J was trimmed by 0 bases and V by 2 bases; bases with no gene match: 13. Germline lookup yields CDR1 SGHRS and CDR2 YFSETQ. In regard to this clone: As yet, its antigen is unknown.

This receptor was obtained from a woman in her forties or fifties in good health and CMV-seronegative. The specimen was PBMCs. The gene calls are TRBV5-1 and TRBJ2-7; the match to TRBD1 covers 8 bases. As DNA, the CDR3 is TGCGCCAGCAGCTTCTCCTCATCCAGGACAGGGAGCTCCTACGAGCAGTACTTC. This sequence encodes CASSFSSSRTGSSYEQYF.